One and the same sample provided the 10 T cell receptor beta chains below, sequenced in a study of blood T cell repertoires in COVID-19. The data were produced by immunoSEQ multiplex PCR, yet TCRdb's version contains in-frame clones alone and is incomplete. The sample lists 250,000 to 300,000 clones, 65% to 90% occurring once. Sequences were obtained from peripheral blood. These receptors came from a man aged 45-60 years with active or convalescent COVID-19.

The CDR3: CAISEGRGSMNTEAFF. As DNA, the CDR3 is TGTGCCATCAGTGAGGGCAGGGGGAGCATGAACACTGAAGCTTTCTTT. The chain uses TRBV10-3 and TRBJ1-1, with TRBD1 identical over 7 bases. The CDR3 loop spans 16 amino acids. V was pared by 2 bases and J by 0 bases, with 6 bases of the junction left unmatched. CDR1 and CDR2 (germline): ENHRY, SYGVKD.

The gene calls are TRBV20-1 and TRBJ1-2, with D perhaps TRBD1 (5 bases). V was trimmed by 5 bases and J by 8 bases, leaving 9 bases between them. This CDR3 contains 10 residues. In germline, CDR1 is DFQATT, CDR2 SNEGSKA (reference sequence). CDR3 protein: CSAYQGGYTF. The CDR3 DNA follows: TGCAGTGCTTACCAGGGCGGCTACACCTTC.

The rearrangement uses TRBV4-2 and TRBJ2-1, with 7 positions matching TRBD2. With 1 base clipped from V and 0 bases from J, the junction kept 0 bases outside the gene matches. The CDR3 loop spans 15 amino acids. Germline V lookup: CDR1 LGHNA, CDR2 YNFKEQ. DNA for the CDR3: TGTGCCAGCAGCCAAGGGGGGGGCTCCTACAATGAGCAGTTCTTC. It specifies CASSQGGGSYNEQFF.

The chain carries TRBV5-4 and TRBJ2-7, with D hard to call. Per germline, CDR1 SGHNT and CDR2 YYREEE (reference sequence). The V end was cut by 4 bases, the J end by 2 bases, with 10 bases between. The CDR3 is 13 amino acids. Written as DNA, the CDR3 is TGTGCCAGCAGCCGACTGCCCACCTACGAGCAGTACTTC. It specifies CASSRLPTYEQYF. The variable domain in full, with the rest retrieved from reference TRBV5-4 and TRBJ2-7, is ETGVTQSPTHLIKTRGQQVTLRCSSQSGHNTVSWYQQALGQGPQFIFQYYREEENGRGNFPPRFSGLQFPNYSSELNVNALELDDSALYLCASSRLPTYEQYFGPGTRLTVT.

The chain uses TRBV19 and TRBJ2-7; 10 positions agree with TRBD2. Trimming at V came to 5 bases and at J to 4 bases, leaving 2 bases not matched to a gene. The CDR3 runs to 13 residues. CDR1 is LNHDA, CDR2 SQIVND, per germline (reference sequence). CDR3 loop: CASSQREGYEQYF. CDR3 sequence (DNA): TGTGCCAGTAGTCAGCGGGAGGGTTACGAGCAGTACTTC.

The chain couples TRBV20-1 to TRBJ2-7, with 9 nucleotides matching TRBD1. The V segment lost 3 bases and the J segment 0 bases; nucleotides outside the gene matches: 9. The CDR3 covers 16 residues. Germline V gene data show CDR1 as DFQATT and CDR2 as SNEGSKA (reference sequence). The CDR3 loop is CSASPFDRGSSYEQYF. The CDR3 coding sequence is TGCAGTGCTAGTCCCTTCGACAGGGGGAGCTCCTACGAGCAGTACTTC.

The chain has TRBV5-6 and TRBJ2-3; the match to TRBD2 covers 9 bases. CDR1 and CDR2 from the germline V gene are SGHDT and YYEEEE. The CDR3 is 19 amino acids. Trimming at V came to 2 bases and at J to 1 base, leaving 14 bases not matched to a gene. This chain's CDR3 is CASSFGLAGRGYGTDTQYF. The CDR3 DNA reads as TGTGCCAGCAGCTTTGGGCTAGCGGGGCGGGGGTACGGCACAGATACGCAGTATTTT.

The CDR3 DNA sequence: TGTGCCAGCAGCCAAGCCGGGGCGGGAGGGTACAATGAGCAGTTCTTC. Protein: CASSQAGAGGYNEQFF. This chain connects TRBV4-2 to TRBJ2-1, with 9 nucleotides matching TRBD2. V gave up 1 base and J gave up 4 bases; unmatched junction bases: 5. Per germline, CDR1 LGHNA and CDR2 YNFKEQ. The CDR3 contains 16 residues.

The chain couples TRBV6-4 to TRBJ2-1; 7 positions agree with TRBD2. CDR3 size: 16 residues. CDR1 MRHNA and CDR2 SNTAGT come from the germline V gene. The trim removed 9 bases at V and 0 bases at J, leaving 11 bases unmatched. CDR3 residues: CARGPRELLSYNEQFF. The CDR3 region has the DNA TGTGCCAGGGGGCCGCGGGAGCTTCTCTCCTACAATGAGCAGTTCTTC.

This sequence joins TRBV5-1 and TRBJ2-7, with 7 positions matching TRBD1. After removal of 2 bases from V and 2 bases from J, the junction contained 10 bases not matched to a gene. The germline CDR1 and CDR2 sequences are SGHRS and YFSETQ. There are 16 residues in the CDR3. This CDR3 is CASSFGATGYAYEQYF. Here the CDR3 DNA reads TGCGCCAGCAGCTTCGGGGCGACAGGGTATGCCTACGAGCAGTACTTC.